This T cell receptor (beta chain) was observed in a study of Ad26.COV2.S vaccination and SARS-CoV-2 variants. Documented treatment: some 19 received Ad26.COV2.S at low or high dose, single or two shots; 5 received placebo; per-sample allocation not given. Collection of the samples took place on day 63 after the first injection of vaccine or placebo. Trimming at V came to 2 bases and at J to 0 bases, leaving 6 bases not matched to a gene. CDR3 size: 17 residues. Germline loops: CDR1 SNHLY, CDR2 FYNNEI. Measured with immunoSEQ multiplex PCR; TCRdb has only the in-frame clones, and not every one. Among 450,000 to 550,000 clones listed, roughly nine tenths were seen once.

This chain links TRBV2 with TRBJ2-1, with 8 bases matching TRBD2. The TCR originated in a person aged 18 to 65 who received the Ad26.COV2.S COVID-19 vaccine or a placebo. The specimen was peripheral blood, collected in a trial of Ad26.COV2.S vaccine versus placebo. The CDR3 protein is CASSEPSGWSSYNEQFF. DNA of the CDR3: TGTGCCAGCAGTGAACCTAGCGGGTGGAGCTCCTACAATGAGCAGTTCTTC.